The 16 T cell receptor beta chains below come from one sample, sequenced in a study of T cells expressing NK-cell markers. TCRdb reprocessed the 5' RACE reads, with one entry per CDR3 protein and no DNA. The table lists fewer than 300,000 distinct CDR3 sequences. Material: blood T cells: a sorted CD56 or NKG2C T cell subset, CD4+ or CD8+ T cells, or bulk PBMC T cells (not recorded which). The receptors originated from a woman aged 18 to 69 in good health.

V gene TRBV4-3 combines with J gene TRBJ2-5. CDR3 size: 14 residues. Germline CDR1 is LGHNA and CDR2 is YSLEER. CDR3 amino acids: CASSQDKARETQYF.

The chain combines TRBV5-5 with TRBJ2-3; without DNA, the TCRdb call of TRBD1 cannot be checked. The CDR3 contains 17 residues. Germline V gene lookup returns CDR1 SGHKS and CDR2 YYEKEE (reference sequence). CDR3 sequence: CASSSPPGGGGTDTQYF. The entire variable domain, with the rest obtained from reference TRBV5-5 and TRBJ2-3, is as follows: DAGVTQSPTHLIKTRGQQVTLRCSPISGHKSVSWYQQVLGQGPQFIFQYYEKEERGRGNFPDRFSARQFPNYSSELNVNALLLGDSALYLCASSSPPGGGGTDTQYFGPGTRLTVL.

The chain links TRBV7-2 to TRBJ2-1; TCRdb gives TRBD2 as the D gene, but with no DNA this cannot be confirmed. The CDR3 spans 12 residues. Per the germline V gene, CDR1 is SGHTA and CDR2 is FQGNSA. The CDR3 is CASSFDYHEQFF. Based on the CDR3 plus reference TRBV7-2 and TRBJ2-1, the full variable domain is GAGVSQSPSNKVTEKGKDVELRCDPISGHTALYWYRQSLGQGLEFLIYFQGNSAPDKSGLPSDRFSAERTGGSVSTLTIQRTQQEDSAVYLCASSFDYHEQFFGPGTRLTVL.

The chain uses TRBV7-9 and TRBJ2-2; with no DNA, the TCRdb D assignment of TRBD1 cannot be verified. Looked up from germline, CDR1 is SEHNR and CDR2 is FQNEAQ (reference sequence). The CDR3 has 15 residues. CDR3 residues: CASSLWDRENGELFF.

J is TRBJ1-5 and V is TRBV30. CDR3 size: 15 residues. CDR1 is GTSNPN, CDR2 SVGIG, per germline (reference sequence). CDR3 loop: CAWSGGKSGNQPQHF.

The chain joins TRBV5-6 to TRBJ2-5; TCRdb reports TRBD2, a call that lacks DNA to check it against. The CDR3 is made up of 15 amino acids. Germline V gene data show CDR1 as SGHDT and CDR2 as YYEEEE. This chain's CDR3 is CASSTPLAGKETQYF.

The CDR3 loop is CASTPWGEAQPQHF. This chain uses TRBV12-3 or TRBV12-4 with TRBJ1-5. The CDR3 covers 14 residues.

The chain has TRBV30 and TRBJ1-2; TCRdb picks TRBD1, but there is no DNA to check that call. The germline V gene encodes CDR1 GTSNPN and CDR2 SVGIG (reference sequence). This CDR3 spans 17 amino acids. This chain's CDR3 is CAWIWAGALKRGYGYTF.

The chain is built from TRBV7-2 and TRBJ2-1; checking the TCRdb D call of TRBD1 is not possible without DNA. The CDR3 is 15 residues long. CDR1 and CDR2 (germline): SGHTA, FQGNSA. The CDR3: CASTEKGGSYNEQFF.

The rearrangement uses TRBV6-1 and TRBJ2-2; TCRdb reports TRBD2, a call that lacks DNA to check it against. This CDR3 region has 16 residues. Per the germline V gene, CDR1 is MNHNS and CDR2 is SASEGT. CDR3 residues: CASSPGLAGDTGELFF.

This chain connects TRBV4-3 to TRBJ1-4; TCRdb selects TRBD1, and the lack of DNA leaves this call unchecked. Germline-derived CDR1 and CDR2 are LGHNA and YSLEER. This CDR3 spans 13 amino acids. CDR3 in amino acids: CASSQEGTGHLFF.

The chain employs TRBV5-6 and TRBJ1-6; the D gene TCRdb calls, TRBD1, cannot be checked with no DNA. Germline-derived CDR1 and CDR2 are SGHDT and YYEEEE. This CDR3 has 15 amino acids. The CDR3 is CASSADPGVNSPLHF.

This sequence joins TRBV7-2 and TRBJ2-3; TCRdb picks TRBD2, but there is no DNA to check that call. This CDR3 has 16 amino acids. CDR1 SGHTA and CDR2 FQGNSA come from the germline V gene. The CDR3 region is CASSLVTSGGGDTQYF.

The chain recombines TRBV3-1 with TRBJ1-2; the TRBD1 assignment by TCRdb is unverifiable without DNA. CDR3 length: 13 amino acids. CDR1 and CDR2 (germline): LGHDT, YNNKEL (reference sequence). CDR3: CASSQTGWNGYTF.

The chain has TRBV5-1 and TRBJ2-1; with no DNA, the TCRdb D assignment of TRBD2 cannot be verified. The CDR3 consists of 19 residues. Germline V gives CDR1 SGHRS, CDR2 YFSETQ. CDR3 residues: CASSLGLAGGPYSYNEQFF.

This chain uses TRBV5-1 with TRBJ2-1. The CDR3 covers 11 residues. Germline V lookup: CDR1 SGHRS, CDR2 YFSETQ. The CDR3 here is CASSLMNEQFF. The whole variable domain, remainder taken from reference TRBV5-1 and TRBJ2-1, is KAGVTQTPRYLIKTRGQQVTLSCSPISGHRSVSWYQQTPGQGLQFLFEYFSETQRNKGNFPGRFSGRQFSNSRSEMNVSTLELGDSALYLCASSLMNEQFFGPGTRLTVL.